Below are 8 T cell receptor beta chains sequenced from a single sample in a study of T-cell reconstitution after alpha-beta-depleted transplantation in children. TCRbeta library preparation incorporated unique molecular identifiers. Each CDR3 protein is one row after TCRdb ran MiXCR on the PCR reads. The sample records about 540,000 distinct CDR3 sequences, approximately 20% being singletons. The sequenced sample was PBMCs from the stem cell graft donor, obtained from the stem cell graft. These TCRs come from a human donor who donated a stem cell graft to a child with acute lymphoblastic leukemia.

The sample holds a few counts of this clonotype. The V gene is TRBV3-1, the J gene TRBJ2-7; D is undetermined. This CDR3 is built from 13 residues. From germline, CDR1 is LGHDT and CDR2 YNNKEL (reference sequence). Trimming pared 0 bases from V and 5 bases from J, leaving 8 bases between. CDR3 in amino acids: CASSQEGSDEQYF. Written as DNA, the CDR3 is TGTGCCAGCAGCCAAGAGGGGTCGGACGAGCAGTACTTC.

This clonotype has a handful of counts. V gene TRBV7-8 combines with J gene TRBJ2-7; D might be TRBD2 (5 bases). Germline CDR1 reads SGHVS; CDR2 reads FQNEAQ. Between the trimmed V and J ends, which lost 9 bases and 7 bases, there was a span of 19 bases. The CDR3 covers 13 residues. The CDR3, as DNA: TGTGCCAGTCTAGCTCCCCCCGCTCGGGAGCAGTACTTC. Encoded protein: CASLAPPAREQYF. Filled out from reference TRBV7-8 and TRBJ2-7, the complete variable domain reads GAGVSQSPRYKVAKRGQDVALRCDPISGHVSLFWYQQALGQGPEFLTYFQNEAQLDKSGLPSDRFFAERPEGSVSTLKIQRTQQEDSAVYLCASLAPPAREQYFGPGTRLTVT.

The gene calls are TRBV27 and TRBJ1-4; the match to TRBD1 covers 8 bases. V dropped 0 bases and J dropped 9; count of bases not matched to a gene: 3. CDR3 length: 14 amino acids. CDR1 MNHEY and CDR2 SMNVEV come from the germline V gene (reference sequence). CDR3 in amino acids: CASSLSGTGKKLFF. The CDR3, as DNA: TGTGCCAGCAGTTTATCGGGGACAGGCAAAAAACTGTTTTTT.

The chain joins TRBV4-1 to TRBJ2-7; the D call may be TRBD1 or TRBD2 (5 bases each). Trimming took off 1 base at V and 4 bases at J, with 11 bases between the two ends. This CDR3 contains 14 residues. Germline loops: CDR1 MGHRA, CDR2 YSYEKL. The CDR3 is CASSQVGTRYEQYF. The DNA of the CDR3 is TGCGCCAGCAGCCAAGTTGGGACCCGGTACGAGCAGTACTTC.

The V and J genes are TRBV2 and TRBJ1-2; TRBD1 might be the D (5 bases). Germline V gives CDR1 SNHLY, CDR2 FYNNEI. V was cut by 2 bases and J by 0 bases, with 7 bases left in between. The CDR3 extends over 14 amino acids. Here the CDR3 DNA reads TGTGCCAGCAGTGAACCGGGGCCTAACTATGGCTACACCTTC. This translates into CASSEPGPNYGYTF.

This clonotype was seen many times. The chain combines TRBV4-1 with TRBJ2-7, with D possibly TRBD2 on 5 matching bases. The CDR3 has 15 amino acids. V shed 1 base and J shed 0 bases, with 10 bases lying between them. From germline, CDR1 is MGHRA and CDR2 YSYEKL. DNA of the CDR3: TGCGCCAGCAGCCAAGGGATTAGCGTCTCCTACGAGCAGTACTTC. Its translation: CASSQGISVSYEQYF.

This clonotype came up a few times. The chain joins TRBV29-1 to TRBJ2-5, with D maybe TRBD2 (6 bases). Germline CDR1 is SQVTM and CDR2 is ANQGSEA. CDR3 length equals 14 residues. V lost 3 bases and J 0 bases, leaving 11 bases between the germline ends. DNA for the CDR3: TGCAGCGTTGATGGTAAGCGGGACCAAGAGACCCAGTACTTC. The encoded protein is CSVDGKRDQETQYF.

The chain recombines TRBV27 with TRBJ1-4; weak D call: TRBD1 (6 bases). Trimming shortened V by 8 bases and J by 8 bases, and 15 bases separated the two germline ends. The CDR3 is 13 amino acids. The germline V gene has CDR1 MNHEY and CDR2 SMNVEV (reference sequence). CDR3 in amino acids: CASHRAAGEKLFF. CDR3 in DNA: TGTGCCAGCCACAGGGCTGCGGGAGAAAAACTGTTTTTT.